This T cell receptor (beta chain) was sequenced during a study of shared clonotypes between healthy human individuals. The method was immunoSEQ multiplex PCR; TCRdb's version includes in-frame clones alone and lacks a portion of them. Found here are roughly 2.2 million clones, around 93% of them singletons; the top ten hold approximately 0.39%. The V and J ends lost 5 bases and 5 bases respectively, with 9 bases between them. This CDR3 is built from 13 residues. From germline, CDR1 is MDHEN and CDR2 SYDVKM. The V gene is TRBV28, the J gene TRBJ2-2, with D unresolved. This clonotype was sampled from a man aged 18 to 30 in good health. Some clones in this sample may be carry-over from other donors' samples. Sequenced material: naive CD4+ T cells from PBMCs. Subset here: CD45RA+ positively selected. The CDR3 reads CASSPEITGELFF. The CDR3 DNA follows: TGTGCCAGCAGTCCCGAGATAACCGGGGAGCTGTTTTTT.